The sequence of this T cell receptor beta chain was determined in a study of T cell changes during pregnancy in multiple sclerosis. Generated by immunoSEQ multiplex PCR, the TCRdb table keeps only in-frame clones and is missing some. The sample carries tens of thousands of clones, 90% recorded once. This CDR3 is built from 15 residues. Germline CDR1 is GTSNPN and CDR2 is SVGIG (reference sequence). V was cut by 3 bases and J by 1 base, with 15 bases left in between. The TCR comes from a female donor with multiple sclerosis, enrolled in a pregnancy study. The chain has TRBV30 and TRBJ1-1, with D hard to call. The starting material was CD8+ T cells from peripheral blood mononuclear cells, obtained before pregnancy. In DNA form, the CDR3 reads TGTGCCTGGAGCGACTTTCGCTTATCGAACACTGAAGCTTTCTTT. Protein: CAWSDFRLSNTEAFF.